The clone carrying this TCR beta chain is labeled medium-sized. This record belongs to a study of immune characterization of retroperitoneal liposarcoma. The V gene end was trimmed by 5 bases and the J gene end by 0 bases; junction bases not matched to a gene: 14. Germline V gene data show CDR1 as SGHVS and CDR2 as FQNEAQ. The CDR3 has 18 residues. TCRdb re-called the PCR reads through MiXCR, storing one row per CDR3 protein. The repertoire includes about 10,000 distinct CDR3 sequences, less than 40% of them detected once, and about a tenth sits in the top ten. This sequence joins TRBV7-8 and TRBJ2-5; TRBD2 matches at 8 bases. Specimen: tumor tissue. The source is a female donor with retroperitoneal liposarcoma. This CDR3 reads CASSANRRGAQYQETQYF. The CDR3 coding sequence is TGTGCCAGCAGCGCAAATAGGCGGGGGGCCCAGTACCAAGAGACCCAGTACTTC.